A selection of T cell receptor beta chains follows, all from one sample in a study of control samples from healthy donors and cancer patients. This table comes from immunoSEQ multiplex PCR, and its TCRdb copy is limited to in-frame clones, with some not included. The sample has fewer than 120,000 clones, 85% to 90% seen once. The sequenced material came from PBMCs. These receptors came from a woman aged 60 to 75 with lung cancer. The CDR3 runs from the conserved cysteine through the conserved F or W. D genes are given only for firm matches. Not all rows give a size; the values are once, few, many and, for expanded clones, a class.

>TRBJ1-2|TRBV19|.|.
TGTGCCAGTAGTCCCCGGGAGGGGATACTCGGGGATTATGGCTACACCTTC
CASSPREGILGDYGYTF
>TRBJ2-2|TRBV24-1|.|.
TGTGCCACCAGTGATAGGAAAACAGGGAACACCGGGGAGCTGTTTTTT
CATSDRKTGNTGELFF
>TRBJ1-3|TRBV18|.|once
TGTGCCAGCTCACCAGATCTTCCGGCCTCTGGAAACACCATATATTTT
CASSPDLPASGNTIYF
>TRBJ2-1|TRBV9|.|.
TGTGCCAGCAGCGCCGCCGCAGGGATCGGTGAGCAGTTCTTC
CASSAAAGIGEQFF
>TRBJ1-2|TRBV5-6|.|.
TGTGCCAGCAGTTTAGGGACATTCAACTATGGCTACACCTTC
CASSLGTFNYGYTF
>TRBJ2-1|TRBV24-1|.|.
TGTGCCACCAGTGGGGGGGCTTCAAATGAGCAGTTCTTC
CATSGGASNEQFF
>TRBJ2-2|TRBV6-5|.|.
TGTGCCAGCAGTTACGGGCAGCTAAGCACCGGGGAGCTGTTTTTT
CASSYGQLSTGELFF
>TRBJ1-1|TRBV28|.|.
TGTGCCAGCAGTTTATCACCAGGGCAGGGCACTGAAGCTTTCTTT
CASSLSPGQGTEAFF
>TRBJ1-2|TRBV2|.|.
TGTGCCAGCAGCCGCATGGGCAGCACTAACTATGGCTACACCTTC
CASSRMGSTNYGYTF
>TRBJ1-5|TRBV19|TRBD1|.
TGTGCCAGTAGTGCCCGACAGGGTGTTGATCCCCAGCATTTT
CASSARQGVDPQHF
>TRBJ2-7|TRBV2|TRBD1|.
TGTGCCAGCACCATGGGACAGCGCTACGAGCAGTACTTC
CASTMGQRYEQYF
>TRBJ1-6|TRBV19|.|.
TGTGCCACCGCGGACAGCGCAAATTCACCCCTCCACTTT
CATADSANSPLHF
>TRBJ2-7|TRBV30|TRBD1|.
TGTGCCTGGAGCTTTACCGGGACAGGGGGCAACGAGCAGTACTTC
CAWSFTGTGGNEQYF
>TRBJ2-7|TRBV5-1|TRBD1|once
TGCGCCAGCAGCTTGGTCCCAGCCGGACAGGGTTCCGAGCAGTACTTC
CASSLVPAGQGSEQYF
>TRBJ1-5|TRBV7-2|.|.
TGTGCCAGCAGCCCCCCGGGGGGACGGCAGCCCCAGCATTTT
CASSPPGGRQPQHF
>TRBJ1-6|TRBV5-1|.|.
TGCGCCAGCAGCCATATCGCAGAGAATTCACCCCTCCACTTT
CASSHIAENSPLHF
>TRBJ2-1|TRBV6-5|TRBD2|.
TGTGCCAGCGGGGTAGCGGGCCAATACAATGAGCAGTTCTTC
CASGVAGQYNEQFF
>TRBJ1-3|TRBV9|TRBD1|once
TGTGCCAGCAGCACGAGGGGACAGAGCTCTGGAAACACCATATATTTT
CASSTRGQSSGNTIYF
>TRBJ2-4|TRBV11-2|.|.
TGTGCCAGCAGCCCTTCGATCGTCCGTAAACCCGTGGCCAAAAACATTCAGTACTTC
CASSPSIVRKPVAKNIQYF
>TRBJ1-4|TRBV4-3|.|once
TGCGCCAGCAGCCTTAACTCGGGCGAAAAACTGTTTTTT
CASSLNSGEKLFF
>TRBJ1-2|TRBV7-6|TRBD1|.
TGTGCCAGCAGCCGAACTTCGGGACAGCTTTTCTATGGCTACACCTTC
CASSRTSGQLFYGYTF
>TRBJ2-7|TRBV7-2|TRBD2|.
TGTGCCAGCAGCCCCAGCGGGGTCGGTATCAACGAGCAGTACTTC
CASSPSGVGINEQYF